This record concerns one T cell receptor (beta chain) sequence. What it binds is unknown. These donors, healthy bone marrow donors, were studied. This entry belongs to a study of cytomegalovirus exposure and HLA in healthy donors. Study findings and constraints: Immune exposure data for these donors was limited to CMV serostatus. Most TCR beta V segments were productive about 90% or about 30% of the time in an earlier analysis. Later analysis identified 15,000 to 20,000 TCR beta sequences associated with HLA alleles, using a false discovery rate threshold of 0.05.

13 Jbeta primers and 60 Vbeta primers were used for the PCR. The repertoire was sequenced with immunoSEQ multiplex PCR; TCRdb's copy has only in-frame clones and lacks some. Seen here are over 100,000 clones, approximately 70% observed once, and the top ten hold under 10%. CDR1 is MNHEY and CDR2 is SMNVEV in the germline V gene (reference sequence). The CDR3 has 16 amino acids. Deletions cut 0 bases from V and 3 bases from J, with 14 bases between. Sample: PBMCs. The chain is built from TRBV27 and TRBJ1-2, with D hard to call. The TCR originated in a man in his forties in good health and CMV-seronegative. The CDR3 region has the DNA TGTGCCAGCAGTTTATCGGTGGGTTCGGGTGACTATGGCTACACCTTC. Residues: CASSLSVGSGDYGYTF.